The 27 T cell receptor beta chains given below trace back to one sample, sequenced in a study of human CD4 T cells and Enterobacteriaceae (dated by TCRdb to 2020 to 2022). The library was prepared using the immunoSEQ multiplex PCR assay. This immuneACCESS table, as held by TCRdb, lists in-frame sequences with V and J called but not all clones. Of the missing ones, under half trace to an unresolved V gene in checked studies; the others have no known cause. Recorded for this sample are roughly 830 clones; 40% to 60% of them occurred a single time. The ten most abundant clones make up 44% of the sample. Proliferating activated T cells were FACS-sorted as CFSE-low CD25+ ICOS+ cells after about 6-7 days. Sorted memory CD4+ T cells were CFSE-labeled and cultured at a 2:1 ratio with irradiated autologous monocytes pulsed with antigen. Memory CD4+ T cells, defined as all CD4+ cells except CD45RA+CCR7+CD95- naive cells, were FACS-sorted on a FACSAria III to over 95% purity.

The sequencing sample was made of bacteria-reactive CD4+ T cells grown in culture. The intended sense of this specimen's cell subset or site label: CFSE-low proliferating memory CD4 T cells sorted after in vitro stimulation with a heat-inactivated bacterium or M. tuberculosis lysate. These TCRs come from a human donor in good health.

This chain uses TRBV11-2 with TRBJ1-6; the D gene is possibly TRBD1 (6 bases). The CDR3 consists of 12 residues. Trimming took off 8 bases at V and 9 bases at J, with 11 bases between the two ends. Looked up from germline, CDR1 is SGHAT and CDR2 is FQNNGV. This chain's CDR3 is CASGTGSSPLHF. CDR3 coding DNA: TGTGCCAGCGGTACAGGGAGTTCACCCCTCCACTTT.

This clone was seen more than once but under ten times. The chain has TRBV27 and TRBJ2-3, with TRBD1 identical over 8 bases. With 6 bases clipped from V and 9 bases from J, the junction kept 14 bases outside the gene matches. In germline, CDR1 is MNHEY, CDR2 SMNVEV (reference sequence). The CDR3 loop spans 15 amino acids. The CDR3 DNA reads as TGTGCCAGCAGGAGGACAGGGACCCTACATGAGACGCAGTATTTT. Protein sequence: CASRRTGTLHETQYF.

The sample holds one count of this clone. This chain joins TRBV27 and TRBJ2-7; tentative D call: TRBD2 (5 bases). The CDR3 length is 13 residues. The V gene's germline CDR1 is MNHEY and CDR2 SMNVEV (reference sequence). Trimming shortened V by 5 bases and J by 2 bases, and 10 bases separated the two germline ends. As DNA, the CDR3 is TGTGCCAGCAGTGAGGGAGTCGCCTACGAGCAGTACTTC. The encoded protein is CASSEGVAYEQYF.

V gene TRBV11-2 combines with J gene TRBJ2-1; 14 bases are shared with TRBD2. CDR1 and CDR2 (germline): SGHAT, FQNNGV. The J segment lost 7 bases and the V segment lost 4 bases, leaving 6 bases of the junction unmatched. The CDR3 runs to 16 residues. The CDR3 bases are TGTGCCAGCAGCTCCTTGACTAGCGGGAGGGGAAATGAGCAGTTCTTC. Protein sequence: CASSSLTSGRGNEQFF.

The rearrangement links TRBV18 to TRBJ1-1; D unresolved. The CDR3 runs to 15 residues. V lost 1 base, J lost 1 base, and 10 bases lay in between. The V gene's germline CDR1 is KGHSH and CDR2 LQKENI. DNA of the CDR3: TGTGCCAGCTCACCACAGTCTGCGCAGAACACTGAAGCTTTCTTT. It is translated as CASSPQSAQNTEAFF.

This chain uses TRBV18 with TRBJ2-7; D may correspond to TRBD1 or TRBD2 (5 bases each). In germline, CDR1 is KGHSH, CDR2 LQKENI. V was trimmed by 1 base and J by 6 bases, leaving 7 bases between them. This CDR3 spans 12 amino acids. The CDR3, as DNA: TGTGCCAGCTCACCACAGGGGACCGAGCAGTACTTC. Translation: CASSPQGTEQYF.

This clone was observed a few times. The gene calls are TRBV7-9 and TRBJ1-5, with TRBD1 as a possible D gene (6 bases). Trimming removed 1 base from V and 0 bases from J, with 7 bases in between. Germline loops: CDR1 SEHNR, CDR2 FQNEAQ (reference sequence). The CDR3 extends over 15 amino acids. CDR3: CASSLGGGSNQPQHF. CDR3 DNA: TGTGCCAGCAGCTTAGGAGGGGGTAGCAATCAGCCCCAGCATTTT.

This clone is medium-sized within its sample. The chain recombines TRBV11-2 with TRBJ2-6; D remains ambiguous. The CDR3 extends over 16 amino acids. V lost 1 base and J lost 0, with 7 bases in between. Germline V gene sequence: CDR1 SGHAT, CDR2 FQNNGV. CDR3 in DNA: TGTGCCAGCAGCTTAGGGGTTGTCTCTGGGGCCAACGTCCTGACTTTC. Its translation is CASSLGVVSGANVLTF.

This clone was recorded a few times. The chain recombines TRBV10-3 with TRBJ1-4, with D unclear. CDR1 is ENHRY and CDR2 is SYGVKD in the germline V gene. Trimming removed 10 bases from V and 6 bases from J, with 15 bases in between. The CDR3 has 13 amino acids. The CDR3 DNA follows: TGTGCCAGCGCTTACCAAAAATATGAAAAACTGTTTTTT. It is translated as CASAYQKYEKLFF.

The J gene is TRBJ2-1, the V gene TRBV7-2; TRBD2 matches 7 bases. Germline V gives CDR1 SGHTA, CDR2 FQGNSA. This CDR3 has 14 residues. J lost 4 bases, V lost 8 bases, and 8 bases had no gene match. In DNA, the CDR3 is TGTGCCAGCGGCCAAAGCGGGACTTACAATGAGCAGTTCTTC. This codes for CASGQSGTYNEQFF.

By sample share, this clone is medium-sized. V is TRBV29-1 and J is TRBJ1-3, with no clear D. The CDR3 loop spans 11 amino acids. Trimming took 8 bases from V and 7 from J, leaving 12 bases between them. Germline CDR1 reads SQVTM; CDR2 reads ANQGSEA. CDR3 sequence (DNA): TGCAGCCCGCAGATTCGGAACACCATATATTTT. Its translation is CSPQIRNTIYF.

The CDR3: CASRLDRNYGYTF. In DNA form, the CDR3 reads TGTGCCAGCAGATTGGACAGAAACTATGGCTACACCTTC. This chain uses TRBV6-5 with TRBJ1-2; D may be TRBD1 (6 bases). The V end was cut by 6 bases, the J end by 2 bases, with 10 bases between. The germline gives CDR1 MNHEY, CDR2 SVGAGI. This CDR3 spans 13 amino acids.

The chain carries TRBV12-5 and TRBJ1-4; 10 nucleotides match TRBD1. The germline V gene encodes CDR1 LGHNT and CDR2 FRNRAP. J lost 8 bases, V lost 5 bases, and 5 bases had no gene match. The CDR3 runs 14 residues. The CDR3 here is CASGTGTGEEKLFF. In DNA, the CDR3 is TGTGCTAGTGGTACCGGGACAGGGGAGGAAAAACTGTTTTTT.

The table lists this clone with a count of one. A far larger clone is a single base away, which makes a read error likely. The genes are TRBV6-5 and TRBJ2-3; TRBD1 matches 8 bases. The CDR3 covers 14 residues. Trimming removed 6 bases from V and 5 bases from J; junction bases left unmatched: 7. CDR1 and CDR2 from the germline V gene are MNHEY and SVGAGI. The CDR3 sequence is CASRRTGLRDTQYF. DNA of the CDR3: TGTGCCAGCAGGCGGACAGGGTTAAGAGATACGCAGTATTTT.

The count of this clone is one. The chain uses TRBV5-8 and TRBJ1-5; the D gene is possibly TRBD1 (5 bases). V was cut by 0 bases and J by 0 bases, with 13 bases left in between. Germline-derived CDR1 and CDR2 are SGHTS and YDEGEE. There are 17 residues in the CDR3. CDR3 DNA: TGTGCCAGCAGCTTGGCCGGAGACAGTTATAGCAATCAGCCCCAGCATTTT. This translates into CASSLAGDSYSNQPQHF.

This clone is judged large. In nucleotides, the CDR3 is TGTGCCAGCAGACGGACAGGGGCGCTTGGGGAAAAACTGTTTTTT. Residues: CASRRTGALGEKLFF. This chain connects TRBV6-5 to TRBJ1-4; 9 bases map to TRBD1. The CDR3 length is 15 residues. After removal of 6 bases from V and 8 bases from J, the junction contained 10 bases not matched to a gene. The germline V gene has CDR1 MNHEY and CDR2 SVGAGI.

The V gene is TRBV18, the J gene TRBJ2-3, with unresolved D. Germline CDR1 reads KGHSH; CDR2 reads LQKENI. The length of the CDR3 is 12 residues. Trimming left V 2 bases short and J 7 bases short, with 7 bases between. The CDR3 sequence is CASSPDGNTQYF. The DNA of the CDR3 is TGTGCCAGCTCACCAGACGGTAATACGCAGTATTTT.

This clone was seen only a few times. The chain recombines TRBV6-4 with TRBJ2-1, with no clear D. CDR1 and CDR2 (germline): MRHNA, SNTAGT. This CDR3 is built from 15 residues. The V and J ends lost 3 bases and 4 bases respectively, with 13 bases between them. CDR3 amino acids: CASSEEYGPYNEQFF. The CDR3 coding sequence is TGTGCCAGCAGTGAGGAGTACGGGCCGTACAATGAGCAGTTCTTC.

The chain employs TRBV10-1 and TRBJ2-5; D may correspond to TRBD1 or TRBD2 (6 bases each). TRBJ2-7 matches the DNA end more closely, so the J call is doubtful. CDR1 is WNHNN and CDR2 is SYGVQD in the germline V gene (reference sequence). The CDR3 spans 14 residues. The CDR3 coding sequence is TGCGCCAGCAGTGAGCGGGGGCCCCCTTTCGAGCAGTACTTC. It encodes CASSERGPPFEQYF.

This clone was seen more than once but under ten times. V gene TRBV12-5 combines with J gene TRBJ2-3; D gene unclear. V was shortened by 7 bases and J by 1 base, with 12 bases between the two germline ends. Germline assignment: CDR1 LGHNT and CDR2 FRNRAP. The CDR3 is made up of 14 amino acids. CDR3 DNA: TGTGCTAGTGAAAAGGATGCCGGCACAGATACGCAGTATTTT. The encoded protein is CASEKDAGTDTQYF.

This clone is medium-sized (0.01 to 0.1%) in the sample. This chain uses TRBV7-2 with TRBJ2-5; D is possibly TRBD1 or TRBD2 (6 bases each). The CDR3 totals 16 residues. The germline V and J ends were trimmed by 1 base and 4 bases, with 16 bases remaining between them. The germline CDR1 and CDR2 sequences are SGHTA and FQGNSA. The CDR3 spells CASSLVGGRVRETQYF. CDR3 nucleotide sequence: TGTGCCAGCAGCTTAGTAGGGGGGCGAGTAAGAGAGACCCAGTACTTC.

This chain links TRBV30 with TRBJ1-3, with 7 bases identical to TRBD1. Germline assignment: CDR1 GTSNPN and CDR2 SVGIG (reference sequence). With 5 bases clipped from V and 7 bases from J, the junction kept 5 bases outside the gene matches. The CDR3 sequence is 12 residues long. CDR3 in amino acids: CAWGGDSNTIYF. For the CDR3, the DNA is TGTGCCTGGGGCGGGGACAGTAACACCATATATTTT.

This clone is medium-sized. The rearrangement links TRBV15 to TRBJ1-2; 7 positions agree with TRBD1. Germline CDR1 is LNHNV and CDR2 is YYDKDF (reference sequence). CDR3 length: 14 residues. J was trimmed by 10 bases and V by 1 base; bases with no gene match: 9. The CDR3 DNA follows: TGTGCCACCAGCAGAGCAAGACAGGGTTACGACTACACCTTC. Its protein is CATSRARQGYDYTF.

This clone was picked up a small number of times. The gene calls are TRBV9 and TRBJ2-3; the D gene is possibly TRBD1 (5 bases). From germline, CDR1 is SGDLS and CDR2 YYNGEE. V lost 0 bases and J lost 2, with 13 bases in between. The CDR3 sequence is 16 residues long. CDR3 protein: CASSVDQDMSTDTQYF. CDR3 nucleotide sequence: TGTGCCAGCAGCGTAGACCAGGACATGTCCACAGATACGCAGTATTTT.

The gene calls are TRBV5-1 and TRBJ1-4, with TRBD1 identical over 9 bases. V trimming: 4 bases; J trimming: 5 bases; junction bases outside the gene matches: 3. Germline V gives CDR1 SGHRS, CDR2 YFSETQ. CDR3 length: 14 amino acids. The CDR3 DNA reads as TGCGCCAGCAGCCTGACAGGGGGGAATGAAAAACTGTTTTTT. This gives the protein CASSLTGGNEKLFF. The variable domain in full, completed from reference TRBV5-1 and TRBJ1-4, reads KAGVTQTPRYLIKTRGQQVTLSCSPISGHRSVSWYQQTPGQGLQFLFEYFSETQRNKGNFPGRFSGRQFSNSRSEMNVSTLELGDSALYLCASSLTGGNEKLFFGSGTQLSVL.

This clone is judged medium-sized (0.01 to 0.1%). The rearrangement uses TRBV30 and TRBJ2-4; D not resolved. Looked up from germline, CDR1 is GTSNPN and CDR2 is SVGIG (reference sequence). The CDR3 extends over 12 amino acids. V shed 0 bases and J shed 8 bases, with 8 bases lying between them. The CDR3 DNA reads as TGTGCCTGGAGTGTAGCTCGGGACATTCAGTACTTC. It codes for CAWSVARDIQYF.

The J gene is TRBJ2-5, the V gene TRBV5-4; 8 bases are a match to TRBD2. The J segment lost 2 bases and the V segment lost 0 bases, leaving 9 bases of the junction unmatched. The V gene's germline CDR1 is SGHNT and CDR2 YYREEE (reference sequence). The CDR3 has 17 amino acids. Here the CDR3 DNA reads TGTGCCAGCAGCTTGGGGATTAGCGGGGCCCTACAAGAGACCCAGTACTTC. Translation: CASSLGISGALQETQYF.